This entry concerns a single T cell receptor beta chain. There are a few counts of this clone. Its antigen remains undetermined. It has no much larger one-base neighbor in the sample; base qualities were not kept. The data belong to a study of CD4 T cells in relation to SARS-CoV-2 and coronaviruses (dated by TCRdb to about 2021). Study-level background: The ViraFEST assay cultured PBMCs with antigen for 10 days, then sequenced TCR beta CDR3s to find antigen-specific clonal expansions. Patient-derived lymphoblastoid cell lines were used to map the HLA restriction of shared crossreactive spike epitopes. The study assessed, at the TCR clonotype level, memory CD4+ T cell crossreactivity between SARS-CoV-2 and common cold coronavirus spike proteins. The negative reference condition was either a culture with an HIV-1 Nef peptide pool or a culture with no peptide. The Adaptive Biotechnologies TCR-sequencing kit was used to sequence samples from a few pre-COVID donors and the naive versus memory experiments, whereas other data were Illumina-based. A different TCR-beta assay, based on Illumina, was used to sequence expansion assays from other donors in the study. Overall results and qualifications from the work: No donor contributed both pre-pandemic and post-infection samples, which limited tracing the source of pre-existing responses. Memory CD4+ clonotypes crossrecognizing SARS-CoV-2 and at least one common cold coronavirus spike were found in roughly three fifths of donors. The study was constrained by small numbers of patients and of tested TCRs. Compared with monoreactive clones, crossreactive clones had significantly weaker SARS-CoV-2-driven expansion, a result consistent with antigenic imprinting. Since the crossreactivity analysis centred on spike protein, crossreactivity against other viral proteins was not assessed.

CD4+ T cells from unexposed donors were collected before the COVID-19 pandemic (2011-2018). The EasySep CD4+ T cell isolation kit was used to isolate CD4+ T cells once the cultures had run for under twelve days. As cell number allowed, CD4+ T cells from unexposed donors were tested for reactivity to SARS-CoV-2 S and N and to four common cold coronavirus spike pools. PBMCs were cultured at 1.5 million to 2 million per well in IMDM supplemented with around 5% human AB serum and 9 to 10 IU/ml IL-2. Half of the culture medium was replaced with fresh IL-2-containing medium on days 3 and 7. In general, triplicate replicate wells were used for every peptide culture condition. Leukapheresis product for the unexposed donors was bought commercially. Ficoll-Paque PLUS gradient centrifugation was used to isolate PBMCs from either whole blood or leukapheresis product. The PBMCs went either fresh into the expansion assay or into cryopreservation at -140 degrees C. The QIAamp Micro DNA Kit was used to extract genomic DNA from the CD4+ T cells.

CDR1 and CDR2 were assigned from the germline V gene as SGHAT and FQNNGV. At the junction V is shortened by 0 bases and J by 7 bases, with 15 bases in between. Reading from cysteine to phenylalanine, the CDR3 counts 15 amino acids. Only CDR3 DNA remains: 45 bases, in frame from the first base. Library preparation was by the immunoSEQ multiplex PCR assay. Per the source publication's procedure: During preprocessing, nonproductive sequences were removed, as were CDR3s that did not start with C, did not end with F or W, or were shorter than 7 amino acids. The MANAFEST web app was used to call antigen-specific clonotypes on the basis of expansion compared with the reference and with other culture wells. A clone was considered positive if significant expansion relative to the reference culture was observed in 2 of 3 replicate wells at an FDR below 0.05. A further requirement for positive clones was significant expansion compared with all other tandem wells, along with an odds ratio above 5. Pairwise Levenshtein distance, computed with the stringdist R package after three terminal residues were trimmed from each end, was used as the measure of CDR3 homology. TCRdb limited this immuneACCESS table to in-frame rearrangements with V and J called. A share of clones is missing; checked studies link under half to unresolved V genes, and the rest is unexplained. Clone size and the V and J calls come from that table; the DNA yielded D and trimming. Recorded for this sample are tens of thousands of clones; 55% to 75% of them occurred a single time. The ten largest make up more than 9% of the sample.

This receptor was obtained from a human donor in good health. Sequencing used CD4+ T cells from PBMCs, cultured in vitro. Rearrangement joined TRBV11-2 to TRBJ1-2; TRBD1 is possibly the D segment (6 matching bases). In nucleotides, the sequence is TGTGCCAGCAGCTTAGATCCGGCAGGGGTTGTTGGCTACACCTTC. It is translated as CASSLDPAGVVGYTF.